Following are 24 T cell receptor beta chains from one sample sequenced in a study of response to subunit inactivated influenza vaccine. TCRdb re-derived calls from the RT-PCR reads in MiXCR, one entry per CDR3 protein. The data show a few hundred thousand distinct CDR3 sequences, with 12% to 15% seen just once and roughly 10% held by the top ten. The material sequenced was PBMCs from blood, taken 11 to 12 days after vaccination. These TCRs come from a middle-aged man who received an inactivated influenza vaccine.

This chain uses TRBV5-1 with TRBJ2-7; a weak D match, TRBD2 (5 bases). Germline CDR1 and CDR2: SGHRS and YFSETQ. The ends were cut back, 1 base at V and 6 bases at J, with 11 bases in the middle. The CDR3 covers 13 residues. The DNA of the CDR3 is TGCGCCAGCAGCTTGACGGCCGGGGTCGAGCAGTACTTC. Encoded protein: CASSLTAGVEQYF.

V is TRBV7-3 and J is TRBJ2-2; 9 bases align to TRBD2. The CDR3 runs 16 residues. Germline V CDR1 and CDR2: SGHTA, FQGTGA. The ends lost 4 bases at V and 5 bases at J; junction bases unmatched: 8. The CDR3 coding sequence is TGTGCCAGCAGCTCCATAGCGGGAGTACGAACCGGGGAGCTGTTTTTT. Translating gives CASSSIAGVRTGELFF.

This clonotype was counted only a few times. The chain recombines TRBV7-2 with TRBJ1-3; D possibly corresponds to TRBD1 (5 bases). Trimming took off 1 base at V and 4 bases at J, with 8 bases between the two ends. The CDR3 extends over 14 amino acids. The germline CDR1 and CDR2 sequences are SGHTA and FQGNSA. CDR3 in DNA: TGTGCCAGCAGCTTAGGAAACAGGGGAAACACCATATATTTT. Protein: CASSLGNRGNTIYF.

Ten or more counts support this clonotype. V usage is TRBV30 and J usage is TRBJ2-2; D may correspond to TRBD1 or TRBD2 (6 bases each). Germline V gene sequence: CDR1 GTSNPN, CDR2 SVGIG (reference sequence). V lost 8 bases, J lost 6 bases, and 10 bases lay in between. This CDR3 has 11 residues. The CDR3 sequence is CAKRGAGELFF. The CDR3 DNA sequence: TGTGCCAAAAGGGGGGCCGGGGAGCTGTTTTTT.

The chain joins TRBV7-9 to TRBJ1-1; D is ambiguous. Germline CDR1 and CDR2: SEHNR and FQNEAQ (reference sequence). The V and J ends lost 2 bases and 5 bases respectively, with 15 bases between them. This CDR3 spans 15 amino acids. The CDR3 sequence: CASSLPLGGGTEAFF. CDR3 nucleotides: TGTGCCAGCAGCTTACCCCTGGGAGGTGGTACTGAAGCTTTCTTT. The full variable domain, completed using reference TRBV7-9 and TRBJ1-1, is DTGVSQNPRHKITKRGQNVTFRCDPISEHNRLYWYRQTLGQGPEFLTYFQNEAQLEKSRLLSDRFSAERPKGSFSTLEIQRTEQGDSAMYLCASSLPLGGGTEAFFGQGTRLTVV.

This chain connects TRBV20-1 to TRBJ2-2; D possibly corresponds to TRBD2 (5 bases). From germline, CDR1 is DFQATT and CDR2 SNEGSKA (reference sequence). V lost 0 bases and J lost 4, with 9 bases in between. The length of the CDR3 is 14 residues. In nucleotides, the CDR3 is TGCAGTGCTAGAGATGCGGGCGGCACCGGGGAGCTGTTTTTT. It is translated as CSARDAGGTGELFF.

This clonotype showed up just a few times. CDR3 sequence reads: CSVRDRADGYTF. Written as DNA, the CDR3 is TGCAGCGTCCGGGACAGGGCTGATGGCTACACCTTC. The V gene is TRBV29-1, the J gene TRBJ1-2, with 9 bases aligning to TRBD1. The V gene's germline CDR1 is SQVTM and CDR2 ANQGSEA. Trimming at V came to 6 bases and at J to 6 bases, leaving 5 bases not matched to a gene. The CDR3 runs to 12 residues.

There are a few counts of this clonotype. The chain uses TRBV11-2 and TRBJ2-7; TRBD2 matches at 13 bases. The CDR3 covers 19 residues. Germline loops: CDR1 SGHAT, CDR2 FQNNGV. V trimming: 1 base; J trimming: 0 bases; junction bases outside the gene matches: 9. In nucleotides, the CDR3 is TGTGCCAGCAGCTTAGGGAGACTAGCGGGAGGCCGGAGCTCCTACGAGCAGTACTTC. This translates into CASSLGRLAGGRSSYEQYF.

This clonotype was observed a few times. This chain connects TRBV27 to TRBJ2-1; D gene uncertain. Germline values: CDR1 MNHEY, CDR2 SMNVEV (reference sequence). Deletions cut 2 bases from V and 10 bases from J, with 12 bases between. The CDR3 loop spans 13 amino acids. The CDR3 spells CASSLIPAEEQFF. CDR3 DNA sequence: TGTGCCAGCAGTTTAATTCCCGCCGAAGAGCAGTTCTTC.

The chain has TRBV9 and TRBJ1-5, with D perhaps TRBD1 (6 bases). The CDR3 is made up of 21 amino acids. Trimming took off 0 bases at V and 0 bases at J, with 25 bases between the two ends. From germline, CDR1 is SGDLS and CDR2 YYNGEE. This chain's CDR3 is CASSVEGGGTAGRYSNQPQHF. The CDR3 DNA follows: TGTGCCAGCAGCGTAGAAGGGGGTGGGACGGCGGGTCGATATAGCAATCAGCCCCAGCATTTT. The full variable domain, in which reference TRBV9 and TRBJ1-5 provide the parts outside the CDR3, is DSGVTQTPKHLITATGQRVTLRCSPRSGDLSVYWYQQSLDQGLQFLIQYYNGEERAKGNILERFSAQQFPDLHSELNLSSLELGDSALYFCASSVEGGGTAGRYSNQPQHFGDGTRLSIL.

This clonotype appeared a few times. The chain joins TRBV11-3 to TRBJ2-7, with D hard to call. The CDR3 extends over 14 amino acids. From germline, CDR1 is SGHNT and CDR2 YENEEA. Trimming removed 2 bases at V and 2 bases at J, with 10 bases between. This chain's CDR3 is CASSLFGPPYEQYF. CDR3 in DNA: TGTGCCAGCAGCTTATTCGGACCTCCCTACGAGCAGTACTTC.

This clonotype was observed many times. The chain is built from TRBV5-1 and TRBJ2-1, with TRBD2 matching 11 bases. CDR1 SGHRS and CDR2 YFSETQ come from the germline V gene. V shed 4 bases and J 2 bases; nucleotides not matched to a gene: 5. There are 16 residues in the CDR3. The CDR3 DNA is TGCGCCAGCAGCCTAACTAGCGGGGGCCCCTACAATGAGCAGTTCTTC. Its translation: CASSLTSGGPYNEQFF.

This clonotype occurred many times. This chain uses TRBV20-1 with TRBJ2-5; no clear D gene. The CDR3 is made up of 10 amino acids. Germline V gene data show CDR1 as DFQATT and CDR2 as SNEGSKA (reference sequence). Trimming removed 0 bases from V and 4 bases from J, with 0 bases in between. The DNA for the CDR3 is TGCAGTGCTAGAGAAGAGACCCAGTACTTC. This translates into CSAREETQYF.

The rearrangement uses TRBV7-8 and TRBJ1-5; D uncertain. Looked up from germline, CDR1 is SGHVS and CDR2 is FQNEAQ. The CDR3 is 15 residues long. Trimming pared 1 base from V and 4 bases from J, leaving 11 bases between. The DNA for the CDR3 is TGTGCCAGCAGCTTAGATGGGGTTACTAATCAGCCCCAGCATTTT. It yields the protein CASSLDGVTNQPQHF.

This clonotype has a handful of counts. The chain joins TRBV4-1 to TRBJ2-1; possibly TRBD2 for D (5 bases). The CDR3 consists of 16 residues. The ends were cut back, 2 bases at V and 1 base at J, with 12 bases in the middle. The germline gives CDR1 MGHRA, CDR2 YSYEKL. CDR3 sequence: CASSQPTRGSYNEQFF. The CDR3 DNA sequence: TGCGCCAGCAGCCAACCCACTAGAGGGTCCTACAATGAGCAGTTCTTC.

This clonotype occurred many times. The rearrangement joins TRBV6-5 to TRBJ1-2; no reliable D call. This CDR3 is built from 14 residues. Germline V lookup: CDR1 MNHEY, CDR2 SVGAGI. V was pared by 5 bases and J by 5 bases, with 15 bases between. The CDR3 DNA follows: TGTGCCAGCAGTCCTCGACCGCCGGGGTATGGCTACACCTTC. Its protein is CASSPRPPGYGYTF.

This rearrangement joins TRBV6-5 to TRBJ1-1, with D possibly matching TRBD1 (6 bases). V was pared by 3 bases and J by 6 bases, with 20 bases between. Germline values: CDR1 MNHEY, CDR2 SVGAGI. The CDR3 totals 16 residues. The CDR3: CASSYFPGTSTPEAFF. DNA for the CDR3: TGTGCCAGCAGTTATTTCCCCGGGACATCCACGCCTGAAGCTTTCTTT.

The rearrangement joins TRBV18 to TRBJ2-7, with TRBD1 as a possible D gene (6 bases). The CDR3 spans 15 residues. Germline loops: CDR1 KGHSH, CDR2 LQKENI. Trimming removed 5 bases at V and 0 bases at J, with 14 bases between. Here the CDR3 DNA reads TGTGCCAGCTCATCCAAGACAGGAACCTCCTACGAGCAGTACTTC. Protein product: CASSSKTGTSYEQYF.

This chain connects TRBV4-3 to TRBJ2-7, with 8 bases fitting TRBD1. Trimming at V came to 0 bases and at J to 6 bases, leaving 7 bases not matched to a gene. This CDR3 spans 15 amino acids. Germline V gene data show CDR1 as LGHNA and CDR2 as YSLEER. CDR3 sequence (DNA): TGCGCCAGCAGCCAAGATCCGAGACAGGGGACCGAGCAGTACTTC. Translation gives CASSQDPRQGTEQYF.

The rearrangement links TRBV5-1 to TRBJ1-4; D is possibly TRBD1 (5 bases). The CDR3 is 14 amino acids. Per germline, CDR1 SGHRS and CDR2 YFSETQ. Trimming took off 0 bases at V and 8 bases at J, with 11 bases between the two ends. CDR3 nucleotide sequence: TGCGCCAGCAGCTTGGATGGGGGATTAGAAAAACTGTTTTTT. Protein sequence: CASSLDGGLEKLFF.

This chain uses TRBV12-3 or TRBV12-4 with TRBJ1-1; maybe TRBD1 (5 bases). This CDR3 has 12 residues. V shed 5 bases and J shed 11 bases, with 15 bases lying between them. CDR3 in DNA: TGTGCCAGCAGTCAGCTGGGACTGATCGCTTTCTTT. As protein: CASSQLGLIAFF.

The chain links TRBV15 to TRBJ2-7; TRBD1 matches at 9 bases. The CDR3 totals 14 residues. Trimming removed 3 bases from V and 6 bases from J; junction bases left unmatched: 6. CDR1 and CDR2 from the germline V gene are LNHNV and YYDKDF (reference sequence). CDR3 nucleotide sequence: TGTGCCACCAGCAGGAGGACAGGGGCAATCGAGCAGTACTTC. Encoded protein: CATSRRTGAIEQYF. Supplemented by reference TRBV15 and TRBJ2-7, the full variable domain reads DAMVIQNPRYQVTQFGKPVTLSCSQTLNHNVMYWYQQKSSQAPKLLFHYYDKDFNNEADTPDNFQSRRPNTSFCFLDIRSPGLGDTAMYLCATSRRTGAIEQYFGPGTRLTVT.

The CDR3 nucleotides read TGTGCCAGCAGCCAAGTAGGGGACAGAAACATTCAGTACTTC. Translated: CASSQVGDRNIQYF. The chain recombines TRBV3-1 with TRBJ2-4; 7 bases are a match to TRBD1. This CDR3 spans 14 amino acids. From germline, CDR1 is LGHDT and CDR2 YNNKEL (reference sequence). Losses at the gene ends were 1 base for V and 6 bases for J; bases not matched to a gene: 3.

This clonotype was counted between two and nine times. This chain joins TRBV5-1 and TRBJ1-6, with 9 bases that match TRBD1. Germline V gene lookup returns CDR1 SGHRS and CDR2 YFSETQ. J was trimmed by 8 bases and V by 4 bases; bases with no gene match: 7. The CDR3 consists of 15 residues. The CDR3 loop is CASSARTGDDSPLHF. The CDR3 DNA is TGCGCCAGCAGCGCCCGGACAGGGGATGATTCACCCCTCCACTTT. The full variable domain, its missing parts supplied by reference TRBV5-1 and TRBJ1-6, is KAGVTQTPRYLIKTRGQQVTLSCSPISGHRSVSWYQQTPGQGLQFLFEYFSETQRNKGNFPGRFSGRQFSNSRSEMNVSTLELGDSALYLCASSARTGDDSPLHFGNGTRLTVT.